The present T cell receptor (beta chain) was sequenced within a study of T cells in Graves' hyperthyroidism and ophthalmopathy. Study at large: Pretreatment peripheral blood was obtained at initial diagnosis. The study, taken as a whole, reports: Most clonotypes that expanded in the thyroid above 0.001 also showed up in blood. Before onset, ophthalmopathy was predicted by the model a median approximately 6.5 months earlier.

A remark on this clonotype: Its specificity is not known.

Authors of the study amplified TCR beta CDR3 regions from RNA transcripts. Primed by the HTBI set, a first-round RT-PCR was run on the TCR CDR3. MiXCR, run by TCRdb on the multiplex PCR reads, gives a single entry per CDR3 protein. The sample has around 500,000 distinct CDR3 sequences; around a fifth are singletons. The CDR3 sequence is 15 residues long. The V end was cut by 7 bases, the J end by 0 bases, with 16 bases between. The germline gives CDR1 SNHLY, CDR2 FYNNEI. This chain joins TRBV2 and TRBJ2-7; D ambiguous. Sequencing was done on a sample of blood. The source is a woman between 65 and 79 years old with Graves' ophthalmopathy. The CDR3 coding sequence is TGTGCCAGCAACCCGAACGGCCTGAGCTCCTACGAGCAGTACTTC. Translating it yields CASNPNGLSSYEQYF.